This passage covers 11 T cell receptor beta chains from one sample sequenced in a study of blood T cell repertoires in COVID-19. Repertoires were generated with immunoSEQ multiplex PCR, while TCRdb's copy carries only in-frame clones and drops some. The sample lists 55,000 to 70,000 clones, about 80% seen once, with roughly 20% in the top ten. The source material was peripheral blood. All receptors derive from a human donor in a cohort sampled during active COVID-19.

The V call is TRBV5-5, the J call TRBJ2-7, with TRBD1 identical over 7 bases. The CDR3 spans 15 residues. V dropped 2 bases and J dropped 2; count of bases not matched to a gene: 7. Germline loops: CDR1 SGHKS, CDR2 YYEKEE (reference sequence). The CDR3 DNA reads TGTGCCAGCAGCTTAAGGACAGGCGAGACCTACGAGCAGTACTTC. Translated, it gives CASSLRTGETYEQYF.

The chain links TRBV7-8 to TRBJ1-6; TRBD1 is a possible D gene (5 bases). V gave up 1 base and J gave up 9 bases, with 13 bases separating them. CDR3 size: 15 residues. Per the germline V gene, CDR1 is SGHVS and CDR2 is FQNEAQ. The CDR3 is CASSLVLGAGSPLHF. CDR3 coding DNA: TGTGCCAGCAGCTTAGTCTTAGGGGCAGGTTCACCCCTCCACTTT. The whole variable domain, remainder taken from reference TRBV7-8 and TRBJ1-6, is GAGVSQSPRYKVAKRGQDVALRCDPISGHVSLFWYQQALGQGPEFLTYFQNEAQLDKSGLPSDRFFAERPEGSVSTLKIQRTQQEDSAVYLCASSLVLGAGSPLHFGNGTRLTVT.

Written as DNA, the CDR3 is TGTGCCAGCAGCTTGGATAGCCTGGAGACCCAGTACTTC. Protein sequence: CASSLDSLETQYF. The chain uses TRBV5-4 and TRBJ2-5, with D unresolved. The CDR3 loop spans 13 amino acids. Between the trimmed V and J ends, which lost 0 bases and 5 bases, there was a span of 8 bases. Germline V CDR1 and CDR2: SGHNT, YYREEE (reference sequence).

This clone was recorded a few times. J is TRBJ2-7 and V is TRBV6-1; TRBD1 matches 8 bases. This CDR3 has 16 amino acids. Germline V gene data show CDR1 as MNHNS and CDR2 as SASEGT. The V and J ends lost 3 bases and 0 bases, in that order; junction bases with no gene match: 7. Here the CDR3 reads CASSDTGGRSSYEQYF. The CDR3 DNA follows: TGTGCCAGCAGTGACACAGGGGGAAGGAGCTCCTACGAGCAGTACTTC.

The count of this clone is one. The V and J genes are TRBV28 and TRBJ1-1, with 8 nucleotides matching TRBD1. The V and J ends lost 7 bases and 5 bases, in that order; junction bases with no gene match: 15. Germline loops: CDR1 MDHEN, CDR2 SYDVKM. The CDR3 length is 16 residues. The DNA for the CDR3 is TGTGCCAGCACCTTCCCCCGAACAGGGGGTTTAACTGAAGCTTTCTTT. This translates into CASTFPRTGGLTEAFF.

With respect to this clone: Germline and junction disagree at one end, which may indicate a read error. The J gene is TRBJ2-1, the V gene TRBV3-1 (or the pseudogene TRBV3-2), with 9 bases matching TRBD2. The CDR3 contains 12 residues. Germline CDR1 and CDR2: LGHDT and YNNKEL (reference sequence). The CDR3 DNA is TGTGCCAGCAGCCGTGGACTAGCGTCAAACGTCTTC. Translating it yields CASSRGLASNVF.

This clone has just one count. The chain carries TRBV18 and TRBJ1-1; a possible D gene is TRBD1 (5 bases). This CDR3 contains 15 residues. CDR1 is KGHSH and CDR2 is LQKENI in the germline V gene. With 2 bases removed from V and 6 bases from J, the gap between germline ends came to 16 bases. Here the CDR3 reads CASSPSPGGGAEAFF. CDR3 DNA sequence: TGTGCCAGCTCACCATCCCCCGGGGGAGGCGCTGAAGCTTTCTTT. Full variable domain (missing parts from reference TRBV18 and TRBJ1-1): NAGVMQNPRHLVRRRGQEARLRCSPMKGHSHVYWYRQLPEEGLKFMVYLQKENIIDESGMPKERFSAEFPKEGPSILRIQQVVRGDSAAYFCASSPSPGGGAEAFFGQGTRLTVV.

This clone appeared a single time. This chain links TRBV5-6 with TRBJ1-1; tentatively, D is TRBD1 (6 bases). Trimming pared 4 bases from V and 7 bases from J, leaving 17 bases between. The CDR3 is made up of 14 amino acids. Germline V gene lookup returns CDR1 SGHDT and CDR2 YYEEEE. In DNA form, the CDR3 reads TGTGCCAGCAGCAGACTATGGGGGCTTGGTGAAGCTTTCTTT. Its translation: CASSRLWGLGEAFF.

Here the CDR3 reads CASSPLGQGSYEQYF. CDR3 sequence (DNA): TGTGCCAGCAGCCCTCTGGGACAGGGGTCCTACGAGCAGTACTTC. The V and J genes are TRBV9 and TRBJ2-7; 10 bases are a match to TRBD1. Trimming cost V 4 bases and J 1 base; bases outside gene matches: 5. The CDR3 loop spans 15 amino acids. Germline assignment: CDR1 SGDLS and CDR2 YYNGEE.

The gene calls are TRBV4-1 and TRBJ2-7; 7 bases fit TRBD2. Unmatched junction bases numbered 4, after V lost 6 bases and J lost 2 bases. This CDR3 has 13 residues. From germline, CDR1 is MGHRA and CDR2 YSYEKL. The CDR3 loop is CASSRGDTYEQYF. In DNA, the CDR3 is TGCGCCAGCAGTCGGGGGGATACCTACGAGCAGTACTTC.

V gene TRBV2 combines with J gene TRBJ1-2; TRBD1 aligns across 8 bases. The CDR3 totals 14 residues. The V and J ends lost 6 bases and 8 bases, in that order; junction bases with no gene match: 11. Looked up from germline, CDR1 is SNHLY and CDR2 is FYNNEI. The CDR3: CASRANDRGGGYTF. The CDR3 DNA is TGTGCCAGCAGAGCGAATGACAGGGGTGGAGGCTACACCTTC. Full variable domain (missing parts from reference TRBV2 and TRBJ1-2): EPEVTQTPSHQVTQMGQEVILRCVPISNHLYFYWYRQILGQKVEFLVSFYNNEISEKSEIFDDQFSVERPDGSNFTLKIRSTKLEDSAMYFCASRANDRGGGYTFGSGTRLTVV.